The 3 T cell receptor beta chains given below trace back to one sample, sequenced in a study of metastatic and nonmetastatic thyroid tumors (dated by TCRdb to between 2020 and 2021). Libraries were constructed by PCR. The run used an Illumina HiSeq 4000. In TCRdb, the public reads were trimmed at Q25 with fastp and aligned with MiXCR, with productive beta chains retained. This sample comprises some 86,000 clones, approximately 13% of them detected only once. The ten largest clones add up to around 8.8% of the sample. No patient had received any treatment before thyroid surgery. The sample comprised tumor tissue. These receptors all stem from a female donor with papillary thyroid cancer or a benign thyroid nodule (not recorded which). Some clones in this sample may be carry-over from other donors' samples.

Regarding this clone: One end of the junction does not line up with germline, which may come from a read error. This sample includes further DNA sequences coding for the same CDR3. V is TRBV20-1 and J is TRBJ1-1, with D hard to call. Germline lookup yields CDR1 DFQATT and CDR2 SNEGSKA (reference sequence). The CDR3 is made up of 16 amino acids. CDR3 sequence: CSSGLHLRGAGTEAFF. CDR3 coding DNA: TGCAGTTCCGGCCTTCATCTTAGAGGTGCGGGCACTGAAGCCTTCTTT.

This clone was found many times. The chain employs TRBV29-1 and TRBJ2-2; D may be TRBD2 (6 bases). CDR1 is SQVTM and CDR2 is ANQGSEA in the germline V gene. The germline V and J ends were trimmed by 4 bases and 5 bases, with 14 bases remaining between them. The CDR3 length is 14 residues. CDR3 DNA: TGCAGCGTTGCTACCGGGACTGTAACCGGGGAGCTGTTTTTT. The encoded protein is CSVATGTVTGELFF.

Remarks on this clone: Just one base apart from a much larger clone, this may be a read error. V usage is TRBV12-3 or TRBV12-4 and J usage is TRBJ2-1; a weak D match, TRBD2 (5 bases). The CDR3 covers 12 residues. CDR3 protein: CASSSPGNEHFF. The CDR3 DNA reads as TGTGCCAGCAGTTCCCCGGGGAATGAGCATTTCTTC.